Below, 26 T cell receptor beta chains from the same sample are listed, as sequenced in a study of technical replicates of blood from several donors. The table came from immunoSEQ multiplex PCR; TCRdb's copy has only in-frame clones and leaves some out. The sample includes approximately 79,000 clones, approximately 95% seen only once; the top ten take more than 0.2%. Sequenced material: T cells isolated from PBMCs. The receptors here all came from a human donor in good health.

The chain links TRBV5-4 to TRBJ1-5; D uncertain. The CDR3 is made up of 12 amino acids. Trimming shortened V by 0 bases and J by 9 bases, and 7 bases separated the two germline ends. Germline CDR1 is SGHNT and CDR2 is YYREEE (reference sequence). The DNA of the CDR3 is TGTGCCAGCAGCTTGGGATCGGGGCCCCAGCATTTT. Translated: CASSLGSGPQHF.

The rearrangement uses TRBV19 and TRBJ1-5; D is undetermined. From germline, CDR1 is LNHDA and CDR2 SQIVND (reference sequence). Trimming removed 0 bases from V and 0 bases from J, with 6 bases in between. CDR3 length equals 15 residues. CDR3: CASSIEAHSNQPQHF. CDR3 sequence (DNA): TGTGCCAGTAGTATAGAAGCTCATAGCAATCAGCCCCAGCATTTT. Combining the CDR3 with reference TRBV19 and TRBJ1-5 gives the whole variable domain DGGITQSPKYLFRKEGQNVTLSCEQNLNHDAMYWYRQDPGQGLRLIYYSQIVNDFQKGDIAEGYSVSREKKESFPLTVTSAQKNPTAFYLCASSIEAHSNQPQHFGDGTRLSIL.

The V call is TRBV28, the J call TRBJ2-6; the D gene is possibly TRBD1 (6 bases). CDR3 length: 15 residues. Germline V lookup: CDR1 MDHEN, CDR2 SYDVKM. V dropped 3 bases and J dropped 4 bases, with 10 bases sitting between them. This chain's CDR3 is CASSFQGSGANVLTF. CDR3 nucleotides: TGTGCCAGCAGTTTTCAGGGGTCCGGGGCCAACGTCCTGACTTTC.

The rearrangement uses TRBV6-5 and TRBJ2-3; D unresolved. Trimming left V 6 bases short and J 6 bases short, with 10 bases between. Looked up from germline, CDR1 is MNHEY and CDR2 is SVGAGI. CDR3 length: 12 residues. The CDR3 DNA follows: TGTGCCAGCAGCACCGCGGCTGATACGCAGTATTTT. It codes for CASSTAADTQYF.

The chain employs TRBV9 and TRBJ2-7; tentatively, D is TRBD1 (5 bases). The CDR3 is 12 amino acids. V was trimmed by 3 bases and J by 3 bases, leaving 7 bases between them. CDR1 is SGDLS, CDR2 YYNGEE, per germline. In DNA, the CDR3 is TGTGCCAGCAGCGACGACAGCTACGAGCAGTACTTC. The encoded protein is CASSDDSYEQYF. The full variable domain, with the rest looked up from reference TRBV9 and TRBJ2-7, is DSGVTQTPKHLITATGQRVTLRCSPRSGDLSVYWYQQSLDQGLQFLIQYYNGEERAKGNILERFSAQQFPDLHSELNLSSLELGDSALYFCASSDDSYEQYFGPGTRLTVT.

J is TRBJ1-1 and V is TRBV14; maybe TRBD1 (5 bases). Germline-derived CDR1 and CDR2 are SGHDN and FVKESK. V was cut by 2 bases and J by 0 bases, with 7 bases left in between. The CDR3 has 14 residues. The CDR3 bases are TGTGCCAGCAGCCAACAGGGCATGAACACTGAAGCTTTCTTT. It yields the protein CASSQQGMNTEAFF.

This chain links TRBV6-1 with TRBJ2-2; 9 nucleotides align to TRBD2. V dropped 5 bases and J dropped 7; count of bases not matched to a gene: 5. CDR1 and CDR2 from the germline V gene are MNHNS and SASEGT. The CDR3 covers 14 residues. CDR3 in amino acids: CASSKREAGGELFF. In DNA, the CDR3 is TGTGCCAGCAGTAAGCGGGAGGCGGGCGGGGAGCTGTTTTTT.

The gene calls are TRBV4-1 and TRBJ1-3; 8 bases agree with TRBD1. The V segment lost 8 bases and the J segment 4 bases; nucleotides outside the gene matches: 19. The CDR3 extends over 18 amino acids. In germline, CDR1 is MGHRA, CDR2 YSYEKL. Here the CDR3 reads CASFKGAGGAIRGNTIYF. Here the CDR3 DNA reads TGCGCCAGCTTCAAGGGGGCAGGGGGCGCGATAAGGGGAAACACCATATATTTT.

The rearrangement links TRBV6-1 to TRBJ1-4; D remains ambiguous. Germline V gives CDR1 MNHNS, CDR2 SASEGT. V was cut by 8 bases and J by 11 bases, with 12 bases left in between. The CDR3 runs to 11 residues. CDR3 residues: CASELGPKLFF. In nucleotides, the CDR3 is TGTGCCAGCGAGCTTGGGCCCAAACTGTTTTTT.

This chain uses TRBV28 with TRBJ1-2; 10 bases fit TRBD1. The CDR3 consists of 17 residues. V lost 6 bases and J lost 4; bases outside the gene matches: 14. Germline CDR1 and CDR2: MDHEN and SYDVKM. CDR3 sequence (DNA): TGTGCCAGCAGCTCCCGGGACAGGGGTTTTCCGCTCTATGGCTACACCTTC. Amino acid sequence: CASSSRDRGFPLYGYTF.

The CDR3 DNA is TGTGCCAGCAAGACAGGGAATGGAAACACCATATATTTT. Its translation is CASKTGNGNTIYF. The chain joins TRBV6-1 to TRBJ1-3, with 7 bases identical to TRBD1. The CDR3 totals 13 residues. Per the germline V gene, CDR1 is MNHNS and CDR2 is SASEGT. Losses at the gene ends were 7 bases for V and 3 bases for J; bases not matched to a gene: 3.

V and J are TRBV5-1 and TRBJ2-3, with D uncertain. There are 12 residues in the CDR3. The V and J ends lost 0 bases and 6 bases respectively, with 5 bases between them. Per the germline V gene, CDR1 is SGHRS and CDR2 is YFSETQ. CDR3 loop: CASSLVSDTQYF. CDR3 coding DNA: TGCGCCAGCAGCTTGGTGAGTGATACGCAGTATTTT.

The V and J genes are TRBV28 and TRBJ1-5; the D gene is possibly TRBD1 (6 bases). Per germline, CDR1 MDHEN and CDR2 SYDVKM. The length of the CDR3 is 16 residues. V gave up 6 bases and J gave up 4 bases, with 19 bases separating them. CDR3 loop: CASSSGTGPSNQPQHF. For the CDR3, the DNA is TGTGCCAGCAGCAGCGGTACAGGGCCCTCGAATCAGCCCCAGCATTTT.

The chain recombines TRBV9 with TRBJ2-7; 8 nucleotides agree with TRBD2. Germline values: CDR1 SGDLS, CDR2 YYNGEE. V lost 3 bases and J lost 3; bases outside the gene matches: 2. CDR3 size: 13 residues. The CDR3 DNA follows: TGTGCCAGCAGCGGCGGGACTAGCTACGAGCAGTACTTC. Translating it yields CASSGGTSYEQYF.

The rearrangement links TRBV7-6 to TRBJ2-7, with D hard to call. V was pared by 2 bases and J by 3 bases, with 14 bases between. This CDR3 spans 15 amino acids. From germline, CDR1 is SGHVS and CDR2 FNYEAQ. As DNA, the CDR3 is TGTGCCAGCAGCTTAAGGTCCGGAAGCGTCTACGAGCAGTACTTC. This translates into CASSLRSGSVYEQYF.

This CDR3 is CASRLAGGQETQYF. Written as DNA, the CDR3 is TGTGCCAGCAGACTAGCGGGAGGGCAAGAGACCCAGTACTTC. The chain combines TRBV27 with TRBJ2-5, with 13 bases lining up with TRBD2. The V gene's germline CDR1 is MNHEY and CDR2 SMNVEV (reference sequence). The CDR3 is 14 residues long. The ends lost 6 bases at V and 2 bases at J; junction bases unmatched: 0.

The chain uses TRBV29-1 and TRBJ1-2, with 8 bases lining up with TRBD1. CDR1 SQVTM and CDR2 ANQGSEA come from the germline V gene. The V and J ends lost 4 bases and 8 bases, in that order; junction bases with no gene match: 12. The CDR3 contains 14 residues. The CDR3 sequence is CSVAEYRGVWGYTF. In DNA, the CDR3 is TGCAGCGTTGCAGAGTACAGGGGGGTGTGGGGCTACACCTTC.

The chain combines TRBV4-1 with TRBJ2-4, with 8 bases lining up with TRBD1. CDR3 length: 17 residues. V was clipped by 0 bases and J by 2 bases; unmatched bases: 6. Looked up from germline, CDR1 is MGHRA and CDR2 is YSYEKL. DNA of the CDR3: TGCGCCAGCAGCCAAGACCCGAGGACAGGGACCAAAAACATTCAGTACTTC. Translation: CASSQDPRTGTKNIQYF.

In DNA form, the CDR3 reads TGTGCCAGCAGCTTGAGGGGGACGTATACCGAAAACACCATATATTTT. Translated, it gives CASSLRGTYTENTIYF. V usage is TRBV5-4 and J usage is TRBJ1-3; D perhaps matches TRBD1 (6 bases). The CDR3 length is 16 residues. The germline V gene has CDR1 SGHNT and CDR2 YYREEE (reference sequence). Trimming took off 1 base at V and 6 bases at J, with 17 bases between the two ends.

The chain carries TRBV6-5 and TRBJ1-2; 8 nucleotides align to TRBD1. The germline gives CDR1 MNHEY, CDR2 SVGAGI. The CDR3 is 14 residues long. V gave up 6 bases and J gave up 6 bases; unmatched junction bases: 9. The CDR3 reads CASRPGTGFHGYTF. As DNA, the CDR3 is TGTGCCAGCAGACCAGGGACAGGCTTTCATGGCTACACCTTC.

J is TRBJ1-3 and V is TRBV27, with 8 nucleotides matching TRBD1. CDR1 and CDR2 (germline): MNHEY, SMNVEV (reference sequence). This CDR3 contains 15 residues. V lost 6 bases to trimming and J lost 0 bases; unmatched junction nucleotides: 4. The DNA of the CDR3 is TGTGCCAGCAGCCGGGACAGGCTCTCTGGAAACACCATATATTTT. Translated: CASSRDRLSGNTIYF.

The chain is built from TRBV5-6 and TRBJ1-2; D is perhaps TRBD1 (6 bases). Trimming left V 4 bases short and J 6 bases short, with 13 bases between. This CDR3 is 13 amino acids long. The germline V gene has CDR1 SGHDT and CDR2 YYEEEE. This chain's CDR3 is CASSPLRGHGYTF. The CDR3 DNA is TGTGCCAGCAGCCCGCTCAGGGGCCATGGCTACACCTTC.

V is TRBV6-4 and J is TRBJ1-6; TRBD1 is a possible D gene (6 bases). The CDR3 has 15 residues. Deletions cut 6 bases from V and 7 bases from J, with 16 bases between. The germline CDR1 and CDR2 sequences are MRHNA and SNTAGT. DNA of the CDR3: TGTGCCAGCAGGGCTTCCGGGACATCCAATTCACCCCTCCACTTT. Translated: CASRASGTSNSPLHF.

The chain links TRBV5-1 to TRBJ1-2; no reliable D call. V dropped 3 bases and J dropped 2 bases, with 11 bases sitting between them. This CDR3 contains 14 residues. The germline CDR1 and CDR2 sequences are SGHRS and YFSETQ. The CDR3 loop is CASSSLAGNYGYTF. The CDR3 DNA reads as TGCGCCAGCAGCTCTTTGGCAGGAAACTATGGCTACACCTTC.

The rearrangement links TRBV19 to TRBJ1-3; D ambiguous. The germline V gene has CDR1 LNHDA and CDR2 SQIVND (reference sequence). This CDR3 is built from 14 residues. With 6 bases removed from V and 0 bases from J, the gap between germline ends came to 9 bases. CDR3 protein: CASSPLYSGNTIYF. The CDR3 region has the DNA TGTGCCAGTAGCCCTCTCTACTCTGGAAACACCATATATTTT.

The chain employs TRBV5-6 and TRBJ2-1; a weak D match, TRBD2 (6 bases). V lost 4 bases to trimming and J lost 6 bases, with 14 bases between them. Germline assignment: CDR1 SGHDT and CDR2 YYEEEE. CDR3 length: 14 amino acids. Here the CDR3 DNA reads TGTGCCAGCAGCGATCGACTAGGTCTCAATGAGCAGTTCTTC. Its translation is CASSDRLGLNEQFF. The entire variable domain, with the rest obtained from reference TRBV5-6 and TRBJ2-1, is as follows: DAGVTQSPTHLIKTRGQQVTLRCSPKSGHDTVSWYQQALGQGPQFIFQYYEEEERQRGNFPDRFSGHQFPNYSSELNVNALLLGDSALYLCASSDRLGLNEQFFGPGTRLTVL.